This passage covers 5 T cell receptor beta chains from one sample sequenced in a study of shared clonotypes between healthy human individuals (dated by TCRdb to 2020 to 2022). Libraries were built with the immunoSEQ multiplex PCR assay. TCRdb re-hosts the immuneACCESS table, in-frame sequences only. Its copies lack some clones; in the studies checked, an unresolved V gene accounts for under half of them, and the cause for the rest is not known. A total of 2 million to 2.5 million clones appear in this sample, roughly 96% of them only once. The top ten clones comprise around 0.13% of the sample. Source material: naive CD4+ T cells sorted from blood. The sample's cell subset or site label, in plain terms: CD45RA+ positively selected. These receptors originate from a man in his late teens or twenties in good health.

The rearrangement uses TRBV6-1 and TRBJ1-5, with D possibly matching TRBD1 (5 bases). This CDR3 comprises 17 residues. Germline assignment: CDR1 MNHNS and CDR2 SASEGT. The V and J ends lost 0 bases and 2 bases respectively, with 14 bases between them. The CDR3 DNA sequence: TGTGCCAGCAGTGAAGCAAGGGGAGGGTCCCGCAATCAGCCCCAGCATTTT. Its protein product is CASSEARGGSRNQPQHF.

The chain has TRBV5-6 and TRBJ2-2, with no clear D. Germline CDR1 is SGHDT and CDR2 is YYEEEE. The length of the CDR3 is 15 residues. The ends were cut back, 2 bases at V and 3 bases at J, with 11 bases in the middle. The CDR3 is CASSLVTEDTGELFF. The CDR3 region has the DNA TGTGCCAGCAGCTTAGTCACAGAAGACACCGGGGAGCTGTTTTTT.

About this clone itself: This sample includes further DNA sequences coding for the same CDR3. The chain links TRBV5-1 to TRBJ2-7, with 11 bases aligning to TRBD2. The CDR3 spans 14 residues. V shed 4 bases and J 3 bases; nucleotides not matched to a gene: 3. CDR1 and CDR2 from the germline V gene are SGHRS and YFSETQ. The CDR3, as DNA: TGCGCCAGCAGCCAAACTAGCGGGAGCTACGAGCAGTACTTC. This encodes CASSQTSGSYEQYF.

CDR3 coding DNA: TGCAGTGCCCCCTCAGGGCTTGAGCAGTTCTTC. Translation gives CSAPSGLEQFF. The chain joins TRBV20-1 to TRBJ2-1, with D perhaps TRBD1 (5 bases). CDR1 DFQATT and CDR2 SNEGSKA come from the germline V gene (reference sequence). The germline V and J ends were trimmed by 6 bases and 9 bases, with 12 bases remaining between them. CDR3 length equals 11 residues.

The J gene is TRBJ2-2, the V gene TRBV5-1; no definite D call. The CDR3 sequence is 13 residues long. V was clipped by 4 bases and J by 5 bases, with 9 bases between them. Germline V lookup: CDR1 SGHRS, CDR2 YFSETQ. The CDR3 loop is CASSAQETGELFF. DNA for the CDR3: TGCGCCAGCAGCGCCCAGGAGACCGGGGAGCTGTTTTTT.